The 20 T cell receptor beta chains reported below all come from one sample, sequenced in a study of blood T cell repertoires in COVID-19. The repertoire was sequenced with immunoSEQ multiplex PCR; TCRdb's copy has only in-frame clones and lacks some. The sample records about 300,000 clones, under 90% being singletons. The sample consisted of PBMCs or T cells enriched from blood (not recorded which). These receptors came from a man aged 30 to 45 who had recovered from COVID-19.

This clone was detected a few times. The chain combines TRBV6-5 with TRBJ1-4; no firm D call. The V gene's germline CDR1 is MNHEY and CDR2 SVGAGI. The ends were cut back, 5 bases at V and 5 bases at J, with 12 bases in the middle. The CDR3 consists of 14 residues. The DNA for the CDR3 is TGTGCCAGCAGTCCCCGGCTGAGGAATGAAAAACTGTTTTTT. As protein: CASSPRLRNEKLFF.

This chain links TRBV19 with TRBJ1-4; 8 bases are shared with TRBD1. Germline CDR1 is LNHDA and CDR2 is SQIVND (reference sequence). The CDR3 spans 14 residues. V shed 4 bases, J shed 5 bases, and the junction held 3 bases outside the gene matches. The CDR3 region is CASSRTGLNEKLFF. Here the CDR3 DNA reads TGTGCCAGTAGTAGGACAGGGCTGAATGAAAAACTGTTTTTT. The full variable domain, with the rest looked up from reference TRBV19 and TRBJ1-4, is DGGITQSPKYLFRKEGQNVTLSCEQNLNHDAMYWYRQDPGQGLRLIYYSQIVNDFQKGDIAEGYSVSREKKESFPLTVTSAQKNPTAFYLCASSRTGLNEKLFFGSGTQLSVL.

This chain links TRBV25-1 with TRBJ2-7; 8 positions match TRBD2. Trimming cost V 8 bases and J 1 base; bases outside gene matches: 7. The CDR3 loop spans 14 amino acids. CDR1 is MGHDK and CDR2 is SYGVNS in the germline V gene. CDR3 DNA: TGTGCCAGCTCCCCAGCGGGAGCTTCCTACGAGCAGTACTTC. It codes for CASSPAGASYEQYF.

This clone was detected only once. The rearrangement links TRBV24-1 to TRBJ2-2, with 7 nucleotides matching TRBD1. This CDR3 spans 16 amino acids. With 1 base clipped from V and 4 bases from J, the junction kept 5 bases outside the gene matches. The V gene's germline CDR1 is KGHDR and CDR2 SFDVKD. CDR3 amino acids: CATSDLGQDLTGELFF. Here the CDR3 DNA reads TGTGCCACCAGTGATTTAGGACAGGATCTCACCGGGGAGCTGTTTTTT.

The chain combines TRBV5-1 with TRBJ1-6; D might be TRBD1 (5 bases). The CDR3 sequence is 14 residues long. Germline assignment: CDR1 SGHRS and CDR2 YFSETQ. V lost 3 bases and J 6 bases, leaving 10 bases between the germline ends. DNA for the CDR3: TGCGCCAGCAGCTCCTCCAGGGCTAATTCACCCCTCCACTTT. Amino acid sequence: CASSSSRANSPLHF.

J is TRBJ1-1 and V is TRBV18, with unresolved D. The germline V gene has CDR1 KGHSH and CDR2 LQKENI. CDR3 size: 13 residues. Trimming shortened V by 3 bases and J by 2 bases, and 7 bases separated the two germline ends. The CDR3 is CASSPVHNTEAFF. Written as DNA, the CDR3 is TGTGCCAGCTCACCGGTACATAACACTGAAGCTTTCTTT. The full variable domain, its missing parts supplied by reference TRBV18 and TRBJ1-1, is NAGVMQNPRHLVRRRGQEARLRCSPMKGHSHVYWYRQLPEEGLKFMVYLQKENIIDESGMPKERFSAEFPKEGPSILRIQQVVRGDSAAYFCASSPVHNTEAFFGQGTRLTVV.

CDR3 sequence: CASSLADTGTQETQYF. Written as DNA, the CDR3 is TGTGCCAGCAGCTTAGCCGATACAGGGACCCAAGAGACCCAGTACTTC. This chain connects TRBV11-3 to TRBJ2-5, with D possibly being TRBD1 (6 bases). V was clipped by 1 base and J by 1 base, with 13 bases between them. The V gene's germline CDR1 is SGHNT and CDR2 YENEEA. This CDR3 spans 16 amino acids.

The chain combines TRBV19 with TRBJ1-2, with a possible D match to TRBD1 (5 bases). Germline V gives CDR1 LNHDA, CDR2 SQIVND (reference sequence). There are 16 residues in the CDR3. The germline V and J ends were trimmed by 4 bases and 2 bases, with 17 bases remaining between them. The CDR3 DNA follows: TGTGCCAGTAGTAGGGAGGGAACAGGATCCAACTATGGCTACACCTTC. Translated, it gives CASSREGTGSNYGYTF.

This chain joins TRBV9 and TRBJ2-3; D is possibly TRBD1 (6 bases). CDR1 and CDR2 (germline): SGDLS, YYNGEE. V was clipped by 1 base and J by 1 base, with 10 bases between them. This CDR3 is built from 15 residues. The CDR3 region has the DNA TGTGCCAGCAGCGTATGGGGACAAGGCACAGATACGCAGTATTTT. Encoded protein: CASSVWGQGTDTQYF.

The chain combines TRBV27 with TRBJ2-7; 9 positions match TRBD1. The germline gives CDR1 MNHEY, CDR2 SMNVEV (reference sequence). J gave up 1 base and V 6 bases, and 4 bases lay outside the gene matches. CDR3 length equals 14 residues. Here the CDR3 reads CASRRDRASYEQYF. DNA of the CDR3: TGTGCCAGCAGGCGGGACAGGGCGTCCTACGAGCAGTACTTC.

This sequence joins TRBV21-1 and TRBJ2-1; TRBD1 is taken as the D call from the table, unchecked against the DNA. TRBV21-1 is recorded as a pseudogene. CDR3 length: 18 residues. DNA for the CDR3: TGTGCCAGCAGCAAAAGGGGGAGACAGGGGAATCCCTACAATGAGCAGTTCTTC. This translates into CASSKRGRQGNPYNEQFF.

J is TRBJ1-5 and V is TRBV28, with D perhaps TRBD1 (6 bases). The ends were cut back, 4 bases at V and 0 bases at J, with 10 bases in the middle. Germline V gene data show CDR1 as MDHEN and CDR2 as SYDVKM. This CDR3 has 15 amino acids. The CDR3 DNA reads as TGTGCCAGCAGTTCCTCGGACAGTAGCAATCAGCCCCAGCATTTT. This encodes CASSSSDSSNQPQHF.

The rearrangement links TRBV18 to TRBJ1-1; possible D gene TRBD1, 6 bases. Germline V lookup: CDR1 KGHSH, CDR2 LQKENI. This CDR3 has 17 amino acids. The V end lost 1 base, the J end lost 2 bases, and 17 bases lay between the germline ends. The CDR3 sequence: CASSPLGAGRVNTEAFF. Written as DNA, the CDR3 is TGTGCCAGCTCACCACTGGGGGCGGGCAGGGTAAACACTGAAGCTTTCTTT. Variable domain in full (rest from reference TRBV18 and TRBJ1-1): NAGVMQNPRHLVRRRGQEARLRCSPMKGHSHVYWYRQLPEEGLKFMVYLQKENIIDESGMPKERFSAEFPKEGPSILRIQQVVRGDSAAYFCASSPLGAGRVNTEAFFGQGTRLTVV.

The table lists this clone with many counts. This chain uses TRBV7-2 with TRBJ2-2; a weak D match, TRBD1 (5 bases). V dropped 3 bases and J dropped 0 bases, with 11 bases sitting between them. The germline V gene encodes CDR1 SGHTA and CDR2 FQGNSA. This CDR3 is 16 amino acids long. This CDR3 reads CASSFLGAANTGELFF. As DNA, the CDR3 is TGTGCCAGCAGCTTTTTAGGGGCCGCGAACACCGGGGAGCTGTTTTTT.

CDR3 sequence (DNA): TGTGCCAGCAGGAGCGAGTACGGGTTCAAGGAGACCCAGTACTTC. It specifies CASRSEYGFKETQYF. The V gene is TRBV5-6, the J gene TRBJ2-5, with D uncertain. Germline lookup yields CDR1 SGHDT and CDR2 YYEEEE. Trimming stripped 5 bases from V and 5 bases from J, with 19 bases between. This CDR3 region has 15 residues.

This chain joins TRBV5-1 and TRBJ2-3, with D unresolved. Germline V gene data show CDR1 as SGHRS and CDR2 as YFSETQ. Trimming cost V 0 bases and J 6 bases, with 5 bases left between them. The CDR3 is made up of 12 amino acids. The CDR3 reads CASSLASDTQYF. CDR3 in DNA: TGCGCCAGCAGCTTGGCGTCGGATACGCAGTATTTT.

V is TRBV11-1 and J is TRBJ2-7; D is ambiguous. Between the trimmed V and J ends, which lost 1 base and 3 bases, there was a span of 4 bases. CDR3 length equals 12 residues. The V gene's germline CDR1 is SGHAT and CDR2 FQDESV (reference sequence). The CDR3 sequence: CASSLGSYEQYF. CDR3 bases: TGTGCCAGCAGCTTAGGTAGCTACGAGCAGTACTTC.

V gene TRBV5-1 combines with J gene TRBJ2-7, with 8 bases fitting TRBD2. The germline gives CDR1 SGHRS, CDR2 YFSETQ. The length of the CDR3 is 14 residues. V trimming: 4 bases; J trimming: 2 bases; junction bases outside the gene matches: 5. The CDR3 region has the DNA TGCGCCAGCAGCCTGACTAGCGCGACCTACGAGCAGTACTTC. Encoded protein: CASSLTSATYEQYF.

The chain links TRBV19 to TRBJ1-1; tentative D call: TRBD1 (6 bases). V shed 4 bases and J shed 2 bases, with 14 bases lying between them. CDR1 and CDR2 from the germline V gene are LNHDA and SQIVND (reference sequence). This CDR3 is 15 amino acids long. CDR3 nucleotides: TGTGCCAGTAGTAATCCGGACAGACCAAACACTGAAGCTTTCTTT. Amino acid sequence: CASSNPDRPNTEAFF. The whole variable domain, filled in from reference TRBV19 and TRBJ1-1, reads DGGITQSPKYLFRKEGQNVTLSCEQNLNHDAMYWYRQDPGQGLRLIYYSQIVNDFQKGDIAEGYSVSREKKESFPLTVTSAQKNPTAFYLCASSNPDRPNTEAFFGQGTRLTVV.

V is TRBV19 and J is TRBJ2-2; no clear D. The CDR3 is 16 residues long. Germline CDR1 and CDR2: LNHDA and SQIVND (reference sequence). V was cut by 3 bases and J by 6 bases, with 17 bases left in between. CDR3 amino acids: CASSIAPAQVAGELFF. Here the CDR3 DNA reads TGTGCCAGTAGTATTGCTCCGGCCCAGGTGGCCGGGGAGCTGTTTTTT.